This T cell receptor (beta chain) was observed in a study of CD8+CD57+ T cells in acquired aplastic anemia. Notes on the study in general: Around 27 was the count of CD8+ CDR3 sequences that patients shared with controls.

Genomic DNA templated the TCR beta VDJ and CDR3 profiling. TCRdb fed the reads into MiXCR, producing one record per CDR3 protein. The profile covers 150,000 to 200,000 distinct CDR3 sequences, with roughly 48% appearing a single time and more than 0.95% taken by the ten largest. It was patients with CD8+CD57+ cell expansion by flow cytometry who were chosen for sequencing. V lost 0 bases to trimming and J lost 2 bases; unmatched junction nucleotides: 9. CDR1 LGHDT and CDR2 YNNKEL come from the germline V gene (reference sequence). CDR3 length: 18 amino acids. Concerning this clonotype: Its specificity is not known.

Sequenced input: sorted CD4+, CD8+, or CD8+CD57+ T cells (not recorded which) from PBMCs. The receptor comes from a human donor with aplastic anemia. This sequence joins TRBV3-1 and TRBJ2-5; TRBD1 aligns across 10 bases. CDR3 region: CASSQDPRTGGLQETQYF. The CDR3 DNA is TGTGCCAGCAGCCAAGATCCCCGGACAGGGGGGCTGCAAGAGACCCAGTACTTC.